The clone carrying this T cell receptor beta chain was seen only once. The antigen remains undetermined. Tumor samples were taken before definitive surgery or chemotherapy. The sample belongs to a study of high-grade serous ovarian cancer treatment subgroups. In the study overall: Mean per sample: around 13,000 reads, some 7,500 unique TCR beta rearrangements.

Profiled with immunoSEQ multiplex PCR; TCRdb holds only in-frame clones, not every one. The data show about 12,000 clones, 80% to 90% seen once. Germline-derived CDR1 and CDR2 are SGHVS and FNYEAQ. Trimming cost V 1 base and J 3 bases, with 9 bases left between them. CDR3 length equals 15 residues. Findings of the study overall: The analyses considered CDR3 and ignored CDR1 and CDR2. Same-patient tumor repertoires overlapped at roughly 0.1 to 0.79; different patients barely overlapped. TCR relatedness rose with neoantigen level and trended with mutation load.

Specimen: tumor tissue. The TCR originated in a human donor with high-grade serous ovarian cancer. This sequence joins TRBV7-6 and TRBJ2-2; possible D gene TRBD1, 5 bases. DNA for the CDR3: TGTGCCAGCAGCTTAGGCAGGGCGGACACCGGGGAGCTGTTTTTT. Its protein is CASSLGRADTGELFF.